Each of the 10 T cell receptor beta chains below was sequenced from the same sample in a study of Ad26.COV2.S vaccination and SARS-CoV-2 variants. Sequenced by immunoSEQ multiplex PCR; TCRdb stores in-frame clones only, minus some. The data hold 400,000 to 450,000 clones, with less than 95% observed a single time. Sample treatment: some 20 received Ad26.COV2.S at low or high dose, single or two shots; roughly 5 received placebo; per-sample allocation not given. The samples were gathered on day 63 after the first injection of vaccine or placebo. The sample consisted of peripheral blood, taken in a trial of Ad26.COV2.S vaccine versus placebo. Receptors originate from a person between 18 and 65 years old who received the Ad26.COV2.S COVID-19 vaccine or a placebo.

The chain combines TRBV30 with TRBJ1-1, with D tentatively TRBD1 (5 bases). Looked up from germline, CDR1 is GTSNPN and CDR2 is SVGIG (reference sequence). V lost 3 bases to trimming and J lost 0 bases, with 8 bases between them. The CDR3 sequence is 13 residues long. The CDR3 sequence: CAWSPGLNTEAFF. The CDR3 DNA is TGTGCCTGGAGCCCGGGGCTGAACACTGAAGCTTTCTTT.

The V and J genes are TRBV10-3 and TRBJ2-7; the D gene is possibly TRBD2 (6 bases). CDR3 length: 14 amino acids. Germline V gene sequence: CDR1 ENHRY, CDR2 SYGVKD. Trimming stripped 2 bases from V and 9 bases from J, with 17 bases between. Here the CDR3 DNA reads TGTGCCATCAGTGAGGAGGGTAGCGGAGTCGTGCAGTACTTC. Translation gives CAISEEGSGVVQYF.

The chain recombines TRBV5-4 with TRBJ1-1; 10 bases are shared with TRBD1. Trimming at V came to 0 bases and at J to 6 bases, leaving 11 bases not matched to a gene. The V gene's germline CDR1 is SGHNT and CDR2 YYREEE (reference sequence). The CDR3 has 17 residues. The CDR3 sequence: CASSLGRQGAGGPEAFF. The CDR3 DNA follows: TGTGCCAGCAGCTTGGGGCGACAGGGGGCGGGGGGCCCTGAAGCTTTCTTT.

V usage is TRBV10-3 and J usage is TRBJ1-3; D is perhaps TRBD1 (5 bases). From germline, CDR1 is ENHRY and CDR2 SYGVKD. This CDR3 is built from 13 residues. V lost 5 bases and J lost 2, with 7 bases in between. The CDR3 DNA reads as TGTGCCATCAGTCAAGGGGCTGGAAACACCATATATTTT. This gives the protein CAISQGAGNTIYF.

The chain is built from TRBV13 and TRBJ1-4; D possibly corresponds to TRBD1 (5 bases). Trimming left V 5 bases short and J 8 bases short, with 18 bases between. The CDR3 runs to 15 residues. Germline CDR1 and CDR2: PRHDT and FYEKMQ (reference sequence). The chain's CDR3 is CASSTSTAGGEKLFF. CDR3 nucleotide sequence: TGTGCCAGCAGCACATCAACCGCCGGGGGGGAAAAACTGTTTTTT.

This clone was counted a few times. This chain connects TRBV7-6 to TRBJ1-3, with D perhaps TRBD1 (5 bases). The CDR3 has 16 amino acids. In germline, CDR1 is SGHVS, CDR2 FNYEAQ. The V end lost 1 base, the J end lost 8 bases, and 18 bases lay between the germline ends. CDR3 nucleotides: TGTGCCAGCAGCTTAGGGGACTCGCCGAGGTCGGACACCATATATTTT. Protein sequence: CASSLGDSPRSDTIYF.

The chain has TRBV7-2 and TRBJ2-7; D may be TRBD1 (6 bases). The CDR3 spans 13 residues. Trimming stripped 3 bases from V and 2 bases from J, with 8 bases between. The germline V gene has CDR1 SGHTA and CDR2 FQGNSA. The CDR3, as DNA: TGTGCCAGCAGCTTTGACAGGACCTACGAGCAGTACTTC. It specifies CASSFDRTYEQYF.

The genes are TRBV7-8 and TRBJ2-3; 9 bases align to TRBD2. V lost 1 base, J lost 5 bases, and 7 bases stayed unmatched. The CDR3 loop spans 16 amino acids. Per germline, CDR1 SGHVS and CDR2 FQNEAQ. The CDR3 coding sequence is TGTGCCAGCAGCTTAGTAGGGACTAGCTTGGTAGATACGCAGTATTTT. As protein: CASSLVGTSLVDTQYF.

The chain recombines TRBV7-2 with TRBJ2-3; TRBD2 is a possible D gene (6 bases). The germline CDR1 and CDR2 sequences are SGHTA and FQGNSA. Trimming left V 1 base short and J 5 bases short, with 13 bases between. This CDR3 has 15 amino acids. CDR3 sequence reads: CASSLDGRLLDTQYF. The CDR3 DNA is TGTGCCAGCAGCTTAGACGGGAGACTGTTAGATACGCAGTATTTT.

The CDR3 sequence: CASSEFMGALNTEAFF. DNA for the CDR3: TGTGCCAGCAGTGAGTTCATGGGGGCATTGAACACTGAAGCTTTCTTT. This chain connects TRBV6-1 to TRBJ1-1; a weak D match, TRBD1 (6 bases). From germline, CDR1 is MNHNS and CDR2 SASEGT. The CDR3 is 16 residues long. Deletions cut 3 bases from V and 0 bases from J, with 14 bases between.